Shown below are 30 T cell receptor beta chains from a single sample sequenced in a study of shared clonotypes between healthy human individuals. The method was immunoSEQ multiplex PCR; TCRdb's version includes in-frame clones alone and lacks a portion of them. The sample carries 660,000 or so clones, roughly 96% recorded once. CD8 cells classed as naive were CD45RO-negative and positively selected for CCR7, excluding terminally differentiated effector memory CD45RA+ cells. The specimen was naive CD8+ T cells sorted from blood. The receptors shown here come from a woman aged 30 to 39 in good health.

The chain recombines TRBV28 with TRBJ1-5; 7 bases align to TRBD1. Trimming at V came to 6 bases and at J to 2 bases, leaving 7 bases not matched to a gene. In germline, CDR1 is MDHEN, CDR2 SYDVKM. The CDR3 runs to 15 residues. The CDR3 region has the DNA TGTGCCAGCAGAAAAGACAGGGAGGGCAATCAGCCCCAGCATTTT. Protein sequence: CASRKDREGNQPQHF.

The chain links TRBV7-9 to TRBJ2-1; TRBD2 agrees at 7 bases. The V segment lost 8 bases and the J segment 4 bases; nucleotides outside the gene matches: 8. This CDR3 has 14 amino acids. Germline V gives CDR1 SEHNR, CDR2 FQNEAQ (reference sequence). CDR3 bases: TGTGCCAGCGGGAGCGGGACTTCATACAATGAGCAGTTCTTC. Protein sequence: CASGSGTSYNEQFF.

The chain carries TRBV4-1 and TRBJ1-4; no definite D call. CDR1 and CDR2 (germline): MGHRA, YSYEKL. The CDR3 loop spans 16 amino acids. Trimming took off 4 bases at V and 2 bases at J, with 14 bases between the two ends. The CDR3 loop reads CASSLDEEGTNEKLFF. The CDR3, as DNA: TGCGCCAGCAGCCTAGACGAAGAAGGGACTAATGAAAAACTGTTTTTT.

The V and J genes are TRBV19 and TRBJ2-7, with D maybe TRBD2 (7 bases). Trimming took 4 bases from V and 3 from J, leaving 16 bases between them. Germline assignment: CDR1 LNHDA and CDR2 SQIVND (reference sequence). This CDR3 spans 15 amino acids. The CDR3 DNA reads TGTGCCAGTAGTACCCCAGGGGAGGGCGGCTACGAGCAGTACTTC. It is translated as CASSTPGEGGYEQYF.

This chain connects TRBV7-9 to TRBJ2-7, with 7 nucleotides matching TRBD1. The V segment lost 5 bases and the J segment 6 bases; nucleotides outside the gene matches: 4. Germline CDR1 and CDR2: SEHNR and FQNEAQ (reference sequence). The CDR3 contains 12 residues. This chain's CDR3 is CASSRQGGEQYF. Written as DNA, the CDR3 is TGTGCCAGCAGCAGACAGGGTGGCGAGCAGTACTTC.

The CDR3 sequence: CASSLPHGRSGNTIYF. For the CDR3, the DNA is TGTGCCAGCAGCTTACCCCACGGGCGCTCTGGAAACACCATATATTTT. The chain links TRBV13 to TRBJ1-3; D uncertain. CDR3 size: 16 residues. The germline V and J ends were trimmed by 2 bases and 0 bases, with 11 bases remaining between them. The germline V gene has CDR1 PRHDT and CDR2 FYEKMQ (reference sequence).

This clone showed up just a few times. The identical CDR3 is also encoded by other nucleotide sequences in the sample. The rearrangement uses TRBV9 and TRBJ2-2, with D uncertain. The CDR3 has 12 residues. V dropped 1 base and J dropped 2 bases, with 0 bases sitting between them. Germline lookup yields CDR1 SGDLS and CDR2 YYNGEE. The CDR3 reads CASSVNTGELFF. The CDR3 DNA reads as TGTGCCAGCAGCGTAAACACCGGGGAGCTGTTTTTT.

CDR3 residues: CASTAGWDPNYEQYF. As DNA, the CDR3 is TGTGCCAGCACCGCCGGCTGGGACCCGAACTACGAGCAGTACTTC. This chain connects TRBV28 to TRBJ2-7; D is tentatively TRBD1 or TRBD2 (5 bases each). Germline CDR1 reads MDHEN; CDR2 reads SYDVKM. CDR3 length: 15 amino acids. Trimming shortened V by 7 bases and J by 3 bases, and 19 bases separated the two germline ends.

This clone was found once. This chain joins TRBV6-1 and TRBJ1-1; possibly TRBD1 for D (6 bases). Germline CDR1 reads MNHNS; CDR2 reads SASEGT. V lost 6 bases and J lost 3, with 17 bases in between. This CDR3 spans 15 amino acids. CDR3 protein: CASSDGGSGYTEAFF. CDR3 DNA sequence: TGTGCCAGCAGCGACGGGGGCAGTGGGTACACTGAAGCTTTCTTT.

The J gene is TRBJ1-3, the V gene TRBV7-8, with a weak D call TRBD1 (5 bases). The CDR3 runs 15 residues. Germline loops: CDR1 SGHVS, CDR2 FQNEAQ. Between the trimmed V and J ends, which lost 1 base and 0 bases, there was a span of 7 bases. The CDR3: CASSLGGGSGNTIYF. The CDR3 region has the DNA TGTGCCAGCAGCTTAGGGGGCGGCTCTGGAAACACCATATATTTT.

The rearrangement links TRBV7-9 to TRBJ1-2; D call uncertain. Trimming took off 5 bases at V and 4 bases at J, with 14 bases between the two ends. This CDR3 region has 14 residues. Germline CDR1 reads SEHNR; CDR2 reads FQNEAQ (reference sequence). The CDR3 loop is CASSQITSLYGYTF. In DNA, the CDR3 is TGTGCCAGCAGCCAAATCACAAGTCTCTATGGCTACACCTTC.

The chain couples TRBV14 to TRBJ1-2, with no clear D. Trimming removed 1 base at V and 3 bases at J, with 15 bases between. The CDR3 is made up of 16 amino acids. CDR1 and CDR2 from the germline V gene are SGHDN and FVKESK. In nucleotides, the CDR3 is TGTGCCAGCAGCCAAGGTCGCACAGCCCGGGACTATGGCTACACCTTC. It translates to CASSQGRTARDYGYTF.

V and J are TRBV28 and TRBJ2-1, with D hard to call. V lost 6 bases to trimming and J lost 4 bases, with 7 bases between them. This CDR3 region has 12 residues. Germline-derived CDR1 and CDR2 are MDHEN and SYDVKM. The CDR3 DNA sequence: TGTGCCAGCAGAGAGCCTTACAATGAGCAGTTCTTC. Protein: CASREPYNEQFF.

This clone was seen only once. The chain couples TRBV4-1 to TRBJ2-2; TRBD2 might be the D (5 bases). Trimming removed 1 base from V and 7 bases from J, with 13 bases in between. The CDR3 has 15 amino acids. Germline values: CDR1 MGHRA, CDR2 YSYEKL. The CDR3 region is CASSQAQRLGGELFF. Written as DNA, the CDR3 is TGCGCCAGCAGCCAAGCACAGCGGCTCGGCGGGGAGCTGTTTTTT.

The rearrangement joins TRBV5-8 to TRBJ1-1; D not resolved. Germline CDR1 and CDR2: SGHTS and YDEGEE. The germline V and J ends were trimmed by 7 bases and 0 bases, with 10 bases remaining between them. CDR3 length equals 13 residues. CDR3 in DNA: TGTGCCAGCGGCCCGACACTGAACACTGAAGCTTTCTTT. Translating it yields CASGPTLNTEAFF.

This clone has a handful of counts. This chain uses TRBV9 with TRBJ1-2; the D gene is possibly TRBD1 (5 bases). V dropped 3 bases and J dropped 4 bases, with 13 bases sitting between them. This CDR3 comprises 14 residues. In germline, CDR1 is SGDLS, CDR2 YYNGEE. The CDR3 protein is CASSGRDIIYGYTF. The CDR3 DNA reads TGTGCCAGCAGCGGCAGGGATATTATCTATGGCTACACCTTC.

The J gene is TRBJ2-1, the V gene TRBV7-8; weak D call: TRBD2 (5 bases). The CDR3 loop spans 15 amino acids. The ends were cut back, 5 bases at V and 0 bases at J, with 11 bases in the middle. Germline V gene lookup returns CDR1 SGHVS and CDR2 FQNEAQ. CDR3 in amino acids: CASSDRAGSYNEQFF. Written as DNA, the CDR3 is TGTGCCAGCAGCGACCGGGCGGGCTCCTACAATGAGCAGTTCTTC.

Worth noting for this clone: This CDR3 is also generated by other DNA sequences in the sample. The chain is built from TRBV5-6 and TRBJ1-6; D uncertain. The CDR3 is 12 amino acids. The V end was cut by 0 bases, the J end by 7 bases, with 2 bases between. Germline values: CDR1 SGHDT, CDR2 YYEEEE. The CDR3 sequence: CASSLVNSPLHF. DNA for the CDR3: TGTGCCAGCAGCTTGGTGAATTCACCCCTCCACTTT.

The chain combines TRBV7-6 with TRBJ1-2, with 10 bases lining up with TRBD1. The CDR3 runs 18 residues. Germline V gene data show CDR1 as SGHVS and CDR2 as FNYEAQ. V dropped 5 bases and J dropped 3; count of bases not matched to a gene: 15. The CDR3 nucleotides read TGTGCCAGCAGCCCACAGAGGGGACAGGGGCTTTTTGACTATGGCTACACCTTC. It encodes CASSPQRGQGLFDYGYTF.

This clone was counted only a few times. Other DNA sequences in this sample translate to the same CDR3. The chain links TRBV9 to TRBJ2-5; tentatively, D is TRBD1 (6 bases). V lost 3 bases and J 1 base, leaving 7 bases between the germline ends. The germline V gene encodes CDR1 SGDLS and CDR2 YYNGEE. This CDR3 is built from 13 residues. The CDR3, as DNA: TGTGCCAGCAGCGGAGGGGGCCAAGAGACCCAGTACTTC. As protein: CASSGGGQETQYF.

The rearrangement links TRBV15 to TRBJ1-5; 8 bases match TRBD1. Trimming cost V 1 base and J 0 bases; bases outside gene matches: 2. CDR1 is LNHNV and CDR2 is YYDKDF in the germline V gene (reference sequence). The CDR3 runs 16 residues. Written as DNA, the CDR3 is TGTGCCACCAGCAGAGGCGGGACAGGTAGCAATCAGCCCCAGCATTTT. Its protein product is CATSRGGTGSNQPQHF.

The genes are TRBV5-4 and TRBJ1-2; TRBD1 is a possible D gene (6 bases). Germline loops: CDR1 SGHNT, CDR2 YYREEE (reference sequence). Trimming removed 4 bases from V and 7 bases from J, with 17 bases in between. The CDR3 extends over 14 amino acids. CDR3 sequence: CASSSLGGAIGYTF. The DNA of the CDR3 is TGTGCCAGCAGCAGCTTGGGGGGGGCGATTGGCTACACCTTC.

CDR3 DNA: TGTGCCAGCAGTCACTTCGACAGGCCAGATACGCAGTATTTT. Protein: CASSHFDRPDTQYF. The chain employs TRBV2 and TRBJ2-3, with TRBD1 as a possible D gene (6 bases). Trimming cost V 5 bases and J 4 bases, with 13 bases left between them. The CDR3 has 14 amino acids. Germline V gene lookup returns CDR1 SNHLY and CDR2 FYNNEI.

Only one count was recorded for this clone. This CDR3 is CASSLGTGTGTGEQYF. DNA of the CDR3: TGTGCCAGCAGTTTAGGGACCGGGACAGGGACGGGCGAGCAGTACTTC. The rearrangement uses TRBV27 and TRBJ2-7; 9 bases align to TRBD1. The V and J ends lost 2 bases and 6 bases, in that order; junction bases with no gene match: 11. This CDR3 is 16 amino acids long. CDR1 and CDR2 from the germline V gene are MNHEY and SMNVEV (reference sequence).

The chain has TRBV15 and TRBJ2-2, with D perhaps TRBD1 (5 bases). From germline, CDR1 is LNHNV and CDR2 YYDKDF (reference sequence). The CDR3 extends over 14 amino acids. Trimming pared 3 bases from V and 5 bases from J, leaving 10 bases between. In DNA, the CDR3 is TGTGCCACCAGCAGTGTCAGGGCTACCGGGGAGCTGTTTTTT. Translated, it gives CATSSVRATGELFF.

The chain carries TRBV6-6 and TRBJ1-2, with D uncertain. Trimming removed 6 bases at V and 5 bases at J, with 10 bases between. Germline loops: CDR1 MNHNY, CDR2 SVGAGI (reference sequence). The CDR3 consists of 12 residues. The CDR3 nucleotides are TGTGCCAGCAGGGACGTGCGATATGGCTACACCTTC. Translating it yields CASRDVRYGYTF.

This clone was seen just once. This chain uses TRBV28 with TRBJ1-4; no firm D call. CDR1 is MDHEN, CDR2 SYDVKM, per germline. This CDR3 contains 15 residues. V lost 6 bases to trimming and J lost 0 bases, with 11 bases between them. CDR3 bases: TGTGCCAGCAGCCCCTCGTGGGCAACTAATGAAAAACTGTTTTTT. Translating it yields CASSPSWATNEKLFF.

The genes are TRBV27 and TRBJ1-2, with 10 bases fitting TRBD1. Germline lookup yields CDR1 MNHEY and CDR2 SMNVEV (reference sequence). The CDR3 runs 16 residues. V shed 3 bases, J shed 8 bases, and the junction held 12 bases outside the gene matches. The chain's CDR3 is CASSFIQGQGNRGYTF. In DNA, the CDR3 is TGTGCCAGCAGTTTTATTCAGGGACAGGGGAACCGGGGCTACACCTTC.

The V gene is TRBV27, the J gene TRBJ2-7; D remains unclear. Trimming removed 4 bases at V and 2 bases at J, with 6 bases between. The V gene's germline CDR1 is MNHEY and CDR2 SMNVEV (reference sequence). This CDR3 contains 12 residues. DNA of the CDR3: TGTGCCAGCAGTTCCAACCCCTACGAGCAGTACTTC. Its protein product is CASSSNPYEQYF.

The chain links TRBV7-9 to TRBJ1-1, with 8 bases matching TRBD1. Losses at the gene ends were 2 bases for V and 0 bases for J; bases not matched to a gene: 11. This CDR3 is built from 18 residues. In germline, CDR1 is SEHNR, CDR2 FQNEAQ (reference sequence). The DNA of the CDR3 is TGTGCCAGCAGCTTACCTTCGGTGGGGACAGGAATGAACACTGAAGCTTTCTTT. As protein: CASSLPSVGTGMNTEAFF.